Presented here are 5 T cell receptor beta chains from one specimen sequenced in a study of blood T cell repertoires in COVID-19. Assay used: immunoSEQ multiplex PCR; TCRdb lists only in-frame clones, some missing. This sample has approximately 37,000 clones, with approximately 90% found just once. Input material: peripheral blood. All receptors come from a man in his fifties or sixties in a cohort sampled during active COVID-19.

The gene calls are TRBV28 and TRBJ2-5; D may be TRBD1 (6 bases). With 5 bases removed from V and 0 bases from J, the gap between germline ends came to 13 bases. CDR1 is MDHEN and CDR2 is SYDVKM in the germline V gene. CDR3 size: 15 residues. As DNA, the CDR3 is TGTGCCAGCAGTGATCGACAGGTTAACCAAGAGACCCAGTACTTC. This codes for CASSDRQVNQETQYF.

This sequence joins TRBV5-8 and TRBJ1-5; possibly TRBD1 for D (5 bases). Between the trimmed V and J ends, which lost 10 bases and 1 base, there was a span of 12 bases. Germline lookup yields CDR1 SGHTS and CDR2 YDEGEE. The CDR3 is made up of 13 amino acids. CDR3 protein: CAGDGGSNQPQHF. In DNA, the CDR3 is TGTGCCGGCGACGGGGGAAGCAATCAGCCCCAGCATTTT. Using reference TRBV5-8 and TRBJ1-5 for the parts outside the CDR3, the full variable domain is EAGVTQSPTHLIKTRGQQATLRCSPISGHTSVYWYQQALGLGLQFLLWYDEGEERNRGNFPPRFSGRQFPNYSSELNVNALELEDSALYLCAGDGGSNQPQHFGDGTRLSIL.

V usage is TRBV5-1 and J usage is TRBJ2-1, with 10 bases matching TRBD2. The CDR3 spans 16 residues. The germline V gene encodes CDR1 SGHRS and CDR2 YFSETQ. V lost 0 bases to trimming and J lost 5 bases; unmatched junction nucleotides: 5. Written as DNA, the CDR3 is TGCGCCAGCAGCTTGGGTAGCGGGGGGTCCAACAATGAGCAGTTCTTC. Its translation: CASSLGSGGSNNEQFF.

This rearrangement joins TRBV11-1 to TRBJ1-1, with D hard to call. The CDR3 sequence is 14 residues long. V was pared by 0 bases and J by 5 bases, with 10 bases between. Germline V gene sequence: CDR1 SGHAT, CDR2 FQDESV (reference sequence). The CDR3 DNA follows: TGTGCCAGCAGCTTAGCCGGGTTACGAACTGAAGCTTTCTTT. Amino acid sequence: CASSLAGLRTEAFF. The full variable domain, its missing parts supplied by reference TRBV11-1 and TRBJ1-1, is EAEVAQSPRYKITEKSQAVAFWCDPISGHATLYWYRQILGQGPELLVQFQDESVVDDSQLPKDRFSAERLKGVDSTLKIQPAELGDSAMYLCASSLAGLRTEAFFGQGTRLTVV.

The chain links TRBV19 to TRBJ2-7; the match to TRBD2 covers 8 bases. V lost 5 bases and J lost 4; bases outside the gene matches: 13. The CDR3 sequence is 16 residues long. Germline CDR1 LNHDA, CDR2 SQIVND (reference sequence). This CDR3 reads CASSASLSGAFYEQYF. CDR3 sequence (DNA): TGTGCCAGTAGTGCGTCTCTTAGCGGGGCCTTTTACGAGCAGTACTTC.